This TCR beta chain is drawn from a study of shared clonotypes between healthy human individuals. The germline V and J ends were trimmed by 8 bases and 2 bases, with 16 bases remaining between them. Germline CDR1 reads MDHEN; CDR2 reads SYDVKM. The length of the CDR3 is 15 residues. Some clones are missing from TCRdb's copy, which holds only in-frame ones; the method was immunoSEQ multiplex PCR. Counted here are 1.6 million or so clones, roughly 96% occurring once; the ten biggest clones make up about 1%. On this clone: Its antigen is not known.

Whole-study results and caveats: What naive subsets generally showed was a larger estimated richness than memory subsets showed.

Sequencing input: naive CD4+ T cells sorted from blood. Subset of the sample: CD45RA+ positively selected. This receptor was taken from a man aged 25 to 40 in good health. The chain carries TRBV28 and TRBJ1-5; D unresolved. Here the CDR3 DNA reads TGTGCCAGCGTAATGAGCCCGCGAGGCAATCAGCCCCAGCATTTT. Amino acids: CASVMSPRGNQPQHF.